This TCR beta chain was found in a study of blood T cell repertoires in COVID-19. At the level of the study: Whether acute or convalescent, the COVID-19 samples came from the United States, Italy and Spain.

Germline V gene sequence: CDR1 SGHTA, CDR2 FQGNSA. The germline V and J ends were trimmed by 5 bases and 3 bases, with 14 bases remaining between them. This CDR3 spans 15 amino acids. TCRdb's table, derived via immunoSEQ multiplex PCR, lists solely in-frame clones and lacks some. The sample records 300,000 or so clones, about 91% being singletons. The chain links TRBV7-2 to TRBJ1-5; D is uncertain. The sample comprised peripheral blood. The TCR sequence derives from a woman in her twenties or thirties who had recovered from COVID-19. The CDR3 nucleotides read TGTGCCAGCAGCCCACTTGGAGGGATCAATCAGCCCCAGCATTTT. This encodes CASSPLGGINQPQHF.